This TCR beta chain was profiled in a study of blood T cell repertoires in COVID-19. Recruits, aged about 18 to 100 years, lived in 25 or so US areas. Produced via immunoSEQ multiplex PCR; TCRdb's table is partial and in-frame only. The sample includes about 270,000 clones, 85% of them seen just once. Trimming removed 4 bases from V and 1 base from J, with 14 bases in between. This CDR3 region has 15 residues. Germline V lookup: CDR1 SGHRS, CDR2 YFSETQ. Sequencing used PBMCs or T cells enriched from blood (not recorded which). The rearrangement uses TRBV5-1 and TRBJ1-1, with unresolved D. This receptor was taken from a woman aged 45-65 years with acute COVID-19. CDR3: CASSEGIWGNTEAFF. CDR3 nucleotide sequence: TGCGCCAGCAGCGAGGGTATCTGGGGGAACACTGAAGCTTTCTTT.